The entry that follows covers one T cell receptor beta chain sequence. Then a second PCR, running roughly 7 to 11 cycles, was carried out with a sample-barcoded 5' primer and a J-beta primer mix. A single record per CDR3 protein comes from TCRdb applying MiXCR to the 5' RACE reads. The table lists 650,000 to 800,000 distinct CDR3 sequences, about 42% of them singletons, with roughly 18% in the top ten. The trim removed 1 base at V and 8 bases at J, leaving 4 bases unmatched. Germline V lookup: CDR1 MNHNS, CDR2 SASEGT. CDR3 length: 13 residues. These data are taken from a study of blood T cells in healthy people across ages. The individuals who served as donors were healthy Caucasians living in Russia, aged roughly 6 to 90. It was ten milliliters of peripheral blood that were drawn from each donor. PBMCs numbering at least 6.5 million were isolated per sample.

The specimen was blood. The V and J genes are TRBV6-1 and TRBJ1-2; 7 bases fit TRBD1. The TCR sequence derives from a man between 60 and 70 years old in good health. The CDR3 nucleotides are TGTGCCAGCAGTGAAGTGACAGGGCCGGGCTACACCTTC. It encodes CASSEVTGPGYTF.